What follows describes a single T cell receptor (beta chain). The target antigen is unknown. This entry is derived from a study of shared clonotypes between healthy human individuals. The study, taken as a whole, reports: Memory subsets generally showed lower estimated richness than naive subsets.

Sequenced by immunoSEQ multiplex PCR; TCRdb stores in-frame clones only, minus some. This table holds 1.4 million to 1.5 million clones, more than 95% found once. Germline V gene data show CDR1 as SQVTM and CDR2 as ANQGSEA. V lost 5 bases, J lost 3 bases, and 17 bases lay in between. This CDR3 contains 14 residues. This sequence joins TRBV29-1 and TRBJ2-7; D is perhaps TRBD1 or TRBD2 (5 bases each). The receptor was derived from a man in his thirties or forties in good health. Material for sequencing was naive CD4+ T cells sorted from blood. Subset defined: CD45RA+ positively selected. CDR3 bases: TGCAGCGTTCGCCCGGGACGTAATCTCTACGAGCAGTACTTC. Translated, it gives CSVRPGRNLYEQYF.